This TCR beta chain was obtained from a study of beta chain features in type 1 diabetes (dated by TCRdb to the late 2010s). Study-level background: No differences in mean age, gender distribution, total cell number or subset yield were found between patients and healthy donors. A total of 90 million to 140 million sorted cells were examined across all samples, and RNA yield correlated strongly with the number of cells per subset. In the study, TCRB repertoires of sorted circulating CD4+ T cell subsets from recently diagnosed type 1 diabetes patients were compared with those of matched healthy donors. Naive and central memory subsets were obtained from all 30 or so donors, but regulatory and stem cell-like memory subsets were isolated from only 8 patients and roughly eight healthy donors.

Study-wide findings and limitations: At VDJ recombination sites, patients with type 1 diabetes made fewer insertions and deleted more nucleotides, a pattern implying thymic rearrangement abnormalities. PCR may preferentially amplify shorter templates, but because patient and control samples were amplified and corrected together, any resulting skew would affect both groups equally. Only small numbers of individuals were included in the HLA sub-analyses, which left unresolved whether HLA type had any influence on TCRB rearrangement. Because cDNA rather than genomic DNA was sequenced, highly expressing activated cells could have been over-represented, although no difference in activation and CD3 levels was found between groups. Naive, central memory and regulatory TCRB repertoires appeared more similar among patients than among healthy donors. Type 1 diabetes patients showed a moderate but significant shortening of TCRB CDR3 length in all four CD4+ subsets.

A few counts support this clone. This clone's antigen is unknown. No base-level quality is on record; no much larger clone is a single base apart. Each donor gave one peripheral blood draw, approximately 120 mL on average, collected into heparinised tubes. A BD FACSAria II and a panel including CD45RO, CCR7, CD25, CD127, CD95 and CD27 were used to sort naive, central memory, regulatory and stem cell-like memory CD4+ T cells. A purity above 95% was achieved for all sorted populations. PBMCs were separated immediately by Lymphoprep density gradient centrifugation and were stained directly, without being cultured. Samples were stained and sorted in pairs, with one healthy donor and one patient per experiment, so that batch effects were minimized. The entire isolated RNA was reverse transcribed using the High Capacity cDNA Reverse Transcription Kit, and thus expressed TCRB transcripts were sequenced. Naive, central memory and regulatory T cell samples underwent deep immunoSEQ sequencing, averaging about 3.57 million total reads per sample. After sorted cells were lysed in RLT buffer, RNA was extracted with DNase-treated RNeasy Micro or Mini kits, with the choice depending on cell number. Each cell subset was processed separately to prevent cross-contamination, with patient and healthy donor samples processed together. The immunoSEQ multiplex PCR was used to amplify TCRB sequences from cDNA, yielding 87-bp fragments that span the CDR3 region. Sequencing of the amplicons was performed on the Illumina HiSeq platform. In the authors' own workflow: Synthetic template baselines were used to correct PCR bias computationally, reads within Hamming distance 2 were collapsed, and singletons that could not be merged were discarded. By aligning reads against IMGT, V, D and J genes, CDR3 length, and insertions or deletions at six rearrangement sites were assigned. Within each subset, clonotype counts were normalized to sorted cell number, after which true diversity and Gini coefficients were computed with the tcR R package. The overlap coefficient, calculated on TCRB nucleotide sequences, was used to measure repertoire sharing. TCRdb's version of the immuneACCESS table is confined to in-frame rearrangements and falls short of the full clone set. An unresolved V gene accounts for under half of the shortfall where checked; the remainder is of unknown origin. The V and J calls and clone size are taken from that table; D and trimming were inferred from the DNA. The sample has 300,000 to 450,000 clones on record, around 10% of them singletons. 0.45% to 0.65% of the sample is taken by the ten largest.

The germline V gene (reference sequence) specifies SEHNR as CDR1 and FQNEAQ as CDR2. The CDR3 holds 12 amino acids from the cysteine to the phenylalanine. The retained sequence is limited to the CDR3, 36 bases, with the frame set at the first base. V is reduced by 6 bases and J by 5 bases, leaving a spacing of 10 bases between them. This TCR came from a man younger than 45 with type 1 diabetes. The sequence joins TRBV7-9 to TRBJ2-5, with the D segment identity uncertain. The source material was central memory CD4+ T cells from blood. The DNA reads TGTGCCAGCAGTCCACAGAAGGAGACCCAGTACTTC. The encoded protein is CASSPQKETQYF.